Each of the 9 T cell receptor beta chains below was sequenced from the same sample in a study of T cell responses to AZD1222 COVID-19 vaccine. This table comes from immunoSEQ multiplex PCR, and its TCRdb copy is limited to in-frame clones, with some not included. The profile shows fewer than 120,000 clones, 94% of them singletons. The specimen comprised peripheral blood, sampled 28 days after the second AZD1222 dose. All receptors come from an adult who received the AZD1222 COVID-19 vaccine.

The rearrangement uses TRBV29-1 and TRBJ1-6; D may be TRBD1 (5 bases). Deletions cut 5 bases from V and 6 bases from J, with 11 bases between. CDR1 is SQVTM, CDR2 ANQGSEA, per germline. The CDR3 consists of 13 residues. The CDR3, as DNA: TGCAGCGTTTCGGAGGGGAGTAATTCACCCCTCCACTTT. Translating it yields CSVSEGSNSPLHF.

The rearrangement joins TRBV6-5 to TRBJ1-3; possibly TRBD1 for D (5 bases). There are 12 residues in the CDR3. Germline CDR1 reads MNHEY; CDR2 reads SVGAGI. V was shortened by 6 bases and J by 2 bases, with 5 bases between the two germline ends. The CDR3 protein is CASRGAGNTIYF. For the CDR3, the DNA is TGTGCCAGCAGGGGGGCTGGAAACACCATATATTTT.

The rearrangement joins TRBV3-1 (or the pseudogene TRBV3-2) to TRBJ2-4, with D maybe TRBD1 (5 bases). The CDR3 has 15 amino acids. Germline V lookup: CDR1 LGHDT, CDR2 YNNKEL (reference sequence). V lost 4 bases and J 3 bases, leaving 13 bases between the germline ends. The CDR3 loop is CASSLTGANKNIQYF. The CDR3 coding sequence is TGTGCCAGCAGCCTTACAGGAGCAAACAAAAACATTCAGTACTTC.

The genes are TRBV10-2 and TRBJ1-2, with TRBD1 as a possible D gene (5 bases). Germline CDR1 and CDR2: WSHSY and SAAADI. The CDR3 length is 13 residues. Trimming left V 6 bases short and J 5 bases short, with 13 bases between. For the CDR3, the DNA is TGCGCCAGCAGCGACAGACCTCTTTATGGCTACACCTTC. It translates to CASSDRPLYGYTF.

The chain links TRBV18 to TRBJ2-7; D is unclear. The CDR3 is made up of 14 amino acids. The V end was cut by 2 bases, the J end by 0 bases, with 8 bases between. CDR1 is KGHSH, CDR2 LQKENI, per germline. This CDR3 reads CASSPTGSSYEQYF. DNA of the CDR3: TGTGCCAGCTCACCAACCGGTAGCTCCTACGAGCAGTACTTC.

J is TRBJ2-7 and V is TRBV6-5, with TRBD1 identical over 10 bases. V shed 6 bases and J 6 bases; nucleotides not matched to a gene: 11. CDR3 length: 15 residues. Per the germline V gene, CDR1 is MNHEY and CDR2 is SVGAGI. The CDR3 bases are TGTGCCAGCAGGCCGAGACAGGGGGCAAGAGTCGAGCAGTACTTC. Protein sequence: CASRPRQGARVEQYF.

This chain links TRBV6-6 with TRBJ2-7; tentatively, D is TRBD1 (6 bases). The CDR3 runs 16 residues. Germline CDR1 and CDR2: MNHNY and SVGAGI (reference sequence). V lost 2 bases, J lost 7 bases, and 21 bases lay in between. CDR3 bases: TGTGCCAGCAGTTACGCGGGTGGGACACCCAGATGGGAGCAGTACTTC. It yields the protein CASSYAGGTPRWEQYF.

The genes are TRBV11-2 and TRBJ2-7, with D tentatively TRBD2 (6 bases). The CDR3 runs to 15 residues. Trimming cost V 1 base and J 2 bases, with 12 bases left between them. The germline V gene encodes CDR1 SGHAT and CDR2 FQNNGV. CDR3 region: CASSLALGEAYEQYF. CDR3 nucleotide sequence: TGTGCCAGCAGCTTAGCCCTTGGGGAGGCCTACGAGCAGTACTTC.

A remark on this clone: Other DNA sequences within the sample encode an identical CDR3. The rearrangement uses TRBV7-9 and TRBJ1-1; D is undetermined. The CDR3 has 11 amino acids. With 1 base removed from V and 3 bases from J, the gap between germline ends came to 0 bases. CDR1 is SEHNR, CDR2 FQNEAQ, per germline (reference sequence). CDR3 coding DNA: TGTGCCAGCAGCTTAGACACTGAAGCTTTCTTT. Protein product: CASSLDTEAFF.